The source of this TCR beta chain is a study of blood T cell repertoires in COVID-19. Study information: The study drew acute and convalescent COVID-19 samples from the United States, Italy and Spain.

Germline values: CDR1 GTSNPN, CDR2 SVGIG (reference sequence). The CDR3 extends over 13 amino acids. Trimming pared 3 bases from V and 7 bases from J, leaving 15 bases between. Authors' data handling: Counts of nucleated cells, estimated from reference gene primer amplification, were obtained. Profiling relied on immunoSEQ multiplex PCR, and the TCRdb table lists in-frame clones only, not all of them. V and J calls and clone size are as listed in that table; D and trimming were resolved from the DNA. This sample carries 90,000 to 120,000 clones, more than 70% of them seen once, and the ten largest clones take 6.8%.

The TCR comes from a man in his fifties with active or convalescent COVID-19. Sequencing used peripheral blood. This rearrangement joins TRBV30 to TRBJ1-2; D uncertain. CDR3 amino acids: CAWSVRGNGGYTF. The CDR3 coding sequence is TGTGCCTGGAGCGTGCGGGGAAATGGTGGCTACACCTTC.